What follows describes a single T cell receptor (beta chain). Its antigen is unknown. These data are taken from a study of cytomegalovirus exposure and HLA in healthy donors. Study results and caveats: There were a few CMV-associated chains whose specificity for CMV antigens was confirmed in vitro.

Trimming took off 3 bases at V and 3 bases at J, with 8 bases between the two ends. CDR1 is GTSNPN and CDR2 is SVGIG in the germline V gene (reference sequence). This CDR3 has 13 residues. Regarding donors, all were healthy bone marrow donors. The PCR employed 60 Vbeta primers together with 13 Jbeta primers. Clones were sequenced by immunoSEQ multiplex PCR, and TCRdb holds only the in-frame ones, with some missing. This table holds 120,000 to 150,000 clones, about three quarters found once. The V gene is TRBV30, the J gene TRBJ1-4; D unclear. Material for sequencing was PBMCs. This TCR was sampled from a man aged 18 to 30 in good health and CMV-seronegative. The CDR3 is CAWRRFANEKLFF. The CDR3 nucleotides are TGTGCCTGGAGGCGATTTGCTAATGAAAAACTGTTTTTT.